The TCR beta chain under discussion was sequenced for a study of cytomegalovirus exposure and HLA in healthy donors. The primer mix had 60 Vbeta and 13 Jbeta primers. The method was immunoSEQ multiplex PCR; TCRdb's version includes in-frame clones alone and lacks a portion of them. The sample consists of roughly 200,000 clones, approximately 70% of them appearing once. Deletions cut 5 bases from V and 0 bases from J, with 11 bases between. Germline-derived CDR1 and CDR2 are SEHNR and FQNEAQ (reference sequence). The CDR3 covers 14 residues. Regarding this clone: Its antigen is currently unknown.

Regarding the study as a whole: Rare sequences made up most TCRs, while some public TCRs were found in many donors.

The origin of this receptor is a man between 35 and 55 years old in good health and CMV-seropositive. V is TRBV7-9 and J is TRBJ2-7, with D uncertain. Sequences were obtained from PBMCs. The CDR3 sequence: CASSAPGSSYEQYF. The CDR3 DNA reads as TGTGCCAGCAGCGCGCCCGGGTCCTCCTACGAGCAGTACTTC.